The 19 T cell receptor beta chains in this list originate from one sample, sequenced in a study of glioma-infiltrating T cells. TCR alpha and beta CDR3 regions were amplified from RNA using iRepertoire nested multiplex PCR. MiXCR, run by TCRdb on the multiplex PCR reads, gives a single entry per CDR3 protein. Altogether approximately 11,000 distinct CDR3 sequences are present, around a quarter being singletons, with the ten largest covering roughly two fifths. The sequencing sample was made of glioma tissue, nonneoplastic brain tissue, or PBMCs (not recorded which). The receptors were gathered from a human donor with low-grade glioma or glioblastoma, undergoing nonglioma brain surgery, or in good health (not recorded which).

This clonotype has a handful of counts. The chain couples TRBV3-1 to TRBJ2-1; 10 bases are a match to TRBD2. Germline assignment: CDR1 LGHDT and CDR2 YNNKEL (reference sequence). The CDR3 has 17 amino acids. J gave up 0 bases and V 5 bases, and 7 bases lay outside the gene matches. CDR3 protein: CASSSILAGLSYNEQFF. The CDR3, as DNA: TGTGCCAGCAGCTCAATACTAGCGGGACTCTCCTACAATGAGCAGTTCTTC.

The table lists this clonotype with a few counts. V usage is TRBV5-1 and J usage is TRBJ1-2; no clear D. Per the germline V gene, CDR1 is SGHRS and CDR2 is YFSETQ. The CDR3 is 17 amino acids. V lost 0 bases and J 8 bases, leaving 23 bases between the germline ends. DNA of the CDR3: TGCGCCAGCAGCTTGGAGGCAGCCTCTCAAGTTCTCTACGGCTACACCTTC. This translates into CASSLEAASQVLYGYTF.

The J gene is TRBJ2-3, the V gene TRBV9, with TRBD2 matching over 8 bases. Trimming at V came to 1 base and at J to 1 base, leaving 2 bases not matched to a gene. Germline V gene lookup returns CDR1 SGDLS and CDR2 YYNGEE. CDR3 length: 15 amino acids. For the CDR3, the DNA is TGTGCCAGCAGCGTAATTAGCGGGGGCACAGATACGCAGTATTTT. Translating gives CASSVISGGTDTQYF.

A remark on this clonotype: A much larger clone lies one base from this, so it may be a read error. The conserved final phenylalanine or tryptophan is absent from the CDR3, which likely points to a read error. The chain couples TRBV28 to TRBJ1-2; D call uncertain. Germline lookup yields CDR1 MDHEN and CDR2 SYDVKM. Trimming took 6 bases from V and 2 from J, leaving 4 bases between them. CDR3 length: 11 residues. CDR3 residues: CASRANYGYTL. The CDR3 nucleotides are TGTGCCAGCAGGGCAAACTATGGCTACACCTTG.

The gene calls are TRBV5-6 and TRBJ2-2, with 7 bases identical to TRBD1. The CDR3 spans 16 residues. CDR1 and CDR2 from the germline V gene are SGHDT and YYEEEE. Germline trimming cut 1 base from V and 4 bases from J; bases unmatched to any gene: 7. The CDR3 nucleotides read TGTGCCAGCAGCTTGAGACAGGGCTTTAGCACCGGGGAGCTGTTTTTT. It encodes CASSLRQGFSTGELFF. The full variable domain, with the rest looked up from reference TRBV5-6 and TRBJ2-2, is DAGVTQSPTHLIKTRGQQVTLRCSPKSGHDTVSWYQQALGQGPQFIFQYYEEEERQRGNFPDRFSGHQFPNYSSELNVNALLLGDSALYLCASSLRQGFSTGELFFGEGSRLTVL.

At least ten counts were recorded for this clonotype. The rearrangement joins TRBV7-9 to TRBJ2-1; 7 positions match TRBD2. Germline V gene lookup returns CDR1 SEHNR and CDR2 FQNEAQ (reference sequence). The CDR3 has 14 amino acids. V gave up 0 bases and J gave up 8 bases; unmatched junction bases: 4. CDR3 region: CASSLAGGPHEQFF. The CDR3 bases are TGTGCCAGCAGCTTAGCGGGAGGGCCCCATGAGCAGTTCTTC. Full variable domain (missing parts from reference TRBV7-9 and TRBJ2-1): DTGVSQNPRHKITKRGQNVTFRCDPISEHNRLYWYRQTLGQGPEFLTYFQNEAQLEKSRLLSDRFSAERPKGSFSTLEIQRTEQGDSAMYLCASSLAGGPHEQFFGPGTRLTVL.

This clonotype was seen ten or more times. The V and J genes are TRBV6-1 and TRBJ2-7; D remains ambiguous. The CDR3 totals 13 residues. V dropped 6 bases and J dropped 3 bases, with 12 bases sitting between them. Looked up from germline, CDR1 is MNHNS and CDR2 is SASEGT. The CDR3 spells CASSLGGVYEQYF. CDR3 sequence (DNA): TGTGCCAGCAGCCTGGGTGGGGTCTACGAGCAGTACTTC.

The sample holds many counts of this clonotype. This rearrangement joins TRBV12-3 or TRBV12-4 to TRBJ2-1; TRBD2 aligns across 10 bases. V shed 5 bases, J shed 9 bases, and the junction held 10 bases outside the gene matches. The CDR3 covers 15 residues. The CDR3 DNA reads TGTGCCAGCAGTCGAACTAGCGGGAATCAGGGTGAGCAGTTCTTC. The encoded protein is CASSRTSGNQGEQFF.

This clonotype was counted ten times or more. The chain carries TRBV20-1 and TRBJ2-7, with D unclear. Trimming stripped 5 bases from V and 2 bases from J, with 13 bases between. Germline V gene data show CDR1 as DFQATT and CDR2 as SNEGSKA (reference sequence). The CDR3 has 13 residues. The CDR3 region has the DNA TGCAGTGCTCCGCGGACCCAAACCTACGAGCAGTACTTC. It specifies CSAPRTQTYEQYF.

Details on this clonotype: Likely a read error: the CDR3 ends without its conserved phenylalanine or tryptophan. CDR3 nucleotides: TGTGCCAGCACCCGACAGGGTCCCTACAATGAGCAGTTCTCC. Translating gives CASTRQGPYNEQFS. The chain recombines TRBV2 with TRBJ2-1; 7 nucleotides align to TRBD1. J lost 2 bases, V lost 7 bases, and 5 bases had no gene match. Germline V gene sequence: CDR1 SNHLY, CDR2 FYNNEI. The CDR3 length is 14 residues.

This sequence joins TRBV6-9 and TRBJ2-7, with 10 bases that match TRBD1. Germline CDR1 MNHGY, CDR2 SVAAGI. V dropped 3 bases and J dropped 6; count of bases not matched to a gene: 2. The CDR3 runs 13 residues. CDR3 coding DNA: TGTGCCAGCAGTTACCGGACAGGGGGCGAGCAGTACTTC. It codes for CASSYRTGGEQYF.

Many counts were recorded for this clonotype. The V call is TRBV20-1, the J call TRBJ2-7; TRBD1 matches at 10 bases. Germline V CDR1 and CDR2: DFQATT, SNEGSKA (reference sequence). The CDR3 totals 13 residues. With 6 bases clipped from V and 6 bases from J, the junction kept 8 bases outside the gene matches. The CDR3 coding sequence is TGCAGTGCAGTCCGGGACAGGGGTGGCGAGCAGTACTTC. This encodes CSAVRDRGGEQYF.

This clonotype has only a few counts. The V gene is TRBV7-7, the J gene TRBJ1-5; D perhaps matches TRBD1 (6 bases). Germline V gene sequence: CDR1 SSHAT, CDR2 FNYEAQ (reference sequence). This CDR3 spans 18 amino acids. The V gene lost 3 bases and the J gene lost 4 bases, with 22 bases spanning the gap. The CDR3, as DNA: TGTGCCAGCAGCTTCTTCAAGTCGGGGGGGCAGAGAAATCAGCCCCAGCATTTT. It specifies CASSFFKSGGQRNQPQHF. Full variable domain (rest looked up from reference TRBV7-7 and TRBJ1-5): GAGVSQSPRYKVTKRGQDVTLRCDPISSHATLYWYQQALGQGPEFLTYFNYEAQPDKSGLPSDRFSAERPEGSISTLTIQRTEQRDSAMYRCASSFFKSGGQRNQPQHFGDGTRLSIL.

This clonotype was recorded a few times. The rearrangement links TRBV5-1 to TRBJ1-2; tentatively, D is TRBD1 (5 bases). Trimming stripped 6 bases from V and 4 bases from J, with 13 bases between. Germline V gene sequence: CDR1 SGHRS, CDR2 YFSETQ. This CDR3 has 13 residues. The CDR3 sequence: CASTPGGSYGYTF. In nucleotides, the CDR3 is TGCGCCAGCACCCCGGGGGGGTCCTATGGCTACACCTTC.

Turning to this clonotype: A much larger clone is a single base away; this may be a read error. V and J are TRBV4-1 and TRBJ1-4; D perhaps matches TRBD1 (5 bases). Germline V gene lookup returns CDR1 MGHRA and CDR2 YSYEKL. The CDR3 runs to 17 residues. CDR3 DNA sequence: TGCGTCAGCAGCCAAGATCTCAAAGGGGACGGGACTGAAAAACTGTTTTTT. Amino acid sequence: CVSSQDLKGDGTEKLFF.

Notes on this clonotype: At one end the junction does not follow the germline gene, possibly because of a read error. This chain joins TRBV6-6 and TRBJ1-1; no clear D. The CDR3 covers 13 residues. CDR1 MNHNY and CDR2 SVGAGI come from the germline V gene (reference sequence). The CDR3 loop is CASGRRENTEAFF. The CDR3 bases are TGTGCCAGCGGACGACGGGAGAACACTGAAGCCTTCTTT.

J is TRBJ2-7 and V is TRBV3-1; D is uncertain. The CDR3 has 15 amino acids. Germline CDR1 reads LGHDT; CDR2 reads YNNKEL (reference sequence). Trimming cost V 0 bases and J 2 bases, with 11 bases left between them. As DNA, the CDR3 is TGTGCCAGCAGCCAAGATCGGCACTACACCTACGAGCAGTACTTC. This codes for CASSQDRHYTYEQYF.

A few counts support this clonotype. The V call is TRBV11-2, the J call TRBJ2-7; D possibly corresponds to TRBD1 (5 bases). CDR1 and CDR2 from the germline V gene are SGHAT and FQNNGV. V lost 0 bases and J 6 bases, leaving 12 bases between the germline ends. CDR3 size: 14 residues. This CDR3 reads CASSLDLRGSEQYF. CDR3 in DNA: TGTGCCAGCAGCTTAGATCTTAGGGGTTCCGAGCAGTACTTC.

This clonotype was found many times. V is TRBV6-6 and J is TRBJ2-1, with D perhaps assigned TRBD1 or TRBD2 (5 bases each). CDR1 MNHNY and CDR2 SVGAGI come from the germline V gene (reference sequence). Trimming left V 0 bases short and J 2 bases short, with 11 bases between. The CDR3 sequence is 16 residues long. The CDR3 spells CASSYSTGTTYNEQFF. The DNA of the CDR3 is TGTGCCAGCAGTTACTCGACCGGGACGACCTACAATGAGCAGTTCTTC.